These T cell receptor beta chains were read from a single sample in a study of blood T cell repertoires in COVID-19. Some clones are missing from TCRdb's copy, which holds only in-frame ones; the method was immunoSEQ multiplex PCR. The data contain roughly 41,000 clones, approximately 91% of them singletons. Material: peripheral blood. Receptors originate from a man aged 60 to 69 with active COVID-19. The CDR3 runs from the conserved cysteine through the conserved F or W. The D gene is left open where the match is weak. Size values are once, few and many counts, or a class for expanded clones, and some rows have none.

.	TRBV5-4	TRBJ2-7	.	TGTGCCAGCAGCTTGGGTTTCAGCGGAGGTGCCTACGAGCAGTACTTC	CASSLGFSGGAYEQYF
.	TRBV12-3/TRBV12-4	TRBJ1-6	few	TGTGCCAGCAGAAACAGCAATTCACCCCTCCACTTT	CASRNSNSPLHF
.	TRBV30	TRBJ1-2	.	TGTGCCTGGAGTGTGCCAGGGAACTATGGCTACACCTTC	CAWSVPGNYGYTF
TRBD1	TRBV5-1	TRBJ2-7	.	TGCGCCAGCACCCCCGGACAGGGGGACGAGCAGTACTTC	CASTPGQGDEQYF
.	TRBV11-3	TRBJ2-7	.	TGTGCCAGCAGCCCCTATCAGCAGTACTTC	CASSPYQQYF
.	TRBV6-5	TRBJ2-5	.	TGTGCCAGCAGTTACTTGGGACCCAGAAGGGGGGAGACCCAGTACTTC	CASSYLGPRRGETQYF
.	TRBV6-5	TRBJ2-5	.	TGTGCCAGCAGTTATTCGAGCGGGCGGGAGACCCAGTACTTC	CASSYSSGRETQYF
TRBD1	TRBV14	TRBJ1-5	.	TGTGCCAGCACCCGACAGGGCGGCAATCAGCCCCAGCATTTT	CASTRQGGNQPQHF
.	TRBV11-2	TRBJ1-2	.	TGTGCCAGCAGCTTAGATCACAGAAACTATGGCTACACCTTC	CASSLDHRNYGYTF
.	TRBV13	TRBJ1-4	.	TGTGCCAGCACTAGTCGGGGGGCTAATGAAAAACTGTTTTTT	CASTSRGANEKLFF
TRBD1	TRBV19	TRBJ1-5	.	TGTGCCAGTAGTCCTCCTAACAGGGGTCTTCATCAGCCCCAGCATTTT	CASSPPNRGLHQPQHF
TRBD2	TRBV9	TRBJ2-1	.	TGTGCCAGCAGCGTTGGACTAGCGGGAGTTGGGCAGTTCTTC	CASSVGLAGVGQFF
TRBD2	TRBV11-2	TRBJ2-7	once	TGTGCCAGCAGCTTAGTGGGACTAGCGGACGGAGAGCAGTACTTC	CASSLVGLADGEQYF
TRBD1	TRBV7-9	TRBJ1-2	.	TGTGCCAGCAGCGAGGGACAGGTTTTCTATGGCTACACCTTC	CASSEGQVFYGYTF
.	TRBV3-1/TRBV3-2	TRBJ1-2	.	TGTGCCAGCAGCCAAGATTCTCAGGGGCTTTATGGCTACACCTTC	CASSQDSQGLYGYTF
TRBD1	TRBV18	TRBJ1-4	.	TGTGCCAGCTCACCTCCGGGACAGGCTAATGAAAAACTGTTTTTT	CASSPPGQANEKLFF
.	TRBV30	TRBJ2-2	.	TGTGCCTGGGATCCCGCCTATAACACCGGGGAGCTGTTTTTT	CAWDPAYNTGELFF
TRBD2	TRBV29-1	TRBJ2-2	.	TGCAGCGGGGGACTAGCGGGAGGGTACACCGGGGAGCTGTTTTTT	CSGGLAGGYTGELFF
TRBD2	TRBV9	TRBJ2-7	.	TGTGCCAGCAGCGCCAGTCCCGGACTAGCGGGAGGCTACGAGCAGTACTTC	CASSASPGLAGGYEQYF
.	TRBV28	TRBJ1-1	.	TGTGCCAGCAGTTTAAGTGATCGGGGAGCTTTCTTT	CASSLSDRGAFF
TRBD2	TRBV12-3/TRBV12-4	TRBJ2-4	.	TGTGCCAGCGGAGGACTAGCGGACATTCAGTACTTC	CASGGLADIQYF
TRBD1	TRBV28	TRBJ2-5	.	TGTGCCAGCAGTTTACCACAGGGGCAAGAGACCCAGTACTTC	CASSLPQGQETQYF
TRBD1	TRBV6-2/TRBV6-3	TRBJ2-7	once	TGTGCCAGCAGTTACTCTATAGGGGGCAGCTACGAGCAGTACTTC	CASSYSIGGSYEQYF
.	TRBV7-9	TRBJ2-7	.	TGTGCCAGCAGCTTAGGGGAATCTACAGGAGCCTACGAGCAGTACTTC	CASSLGESTGAYEQYF
.	TRBV7-9	TRBJ2-1	.	TGTGCCAGCAGCACCTGGACAGACAATGAGCAGTTCTTC	CASSTWTDNEQFF
TRBD2	TRBV29-1	TRBJ2-5	.	TGCAGCGTTGAACTAGCGGGAGGGCCGGAGACCCAGTACTTC	CSVELAGGPETQYF
.	TRBV9	TRBJ2-1	.	TGTGCCAGCAGCCCCGGACCAGGGGATGAGCAGTTCTTC	CASSPGPGDEQFF
TRBD1	TRBV6-2/TRBV6-3	TRBJ2-4	.	TGTGCCAGCAGCACAGGGGGCCTAGCCAAAAACATTCAGTACTTC	CASSTGGLAKNIQYF
TRBD1	TRBV12-3/TRBV12-4	TRBJ2-7	once	TGTGCCAGCAGCTGGGACAGACTTTACGAGCAGTACTTC	CASSWDRLYEQYF
.	TRBV9	TRBJ2-3	.	TGTGCCAGCAGCGTAGGCAGCGGGTGGGGTGAGACAGATACGCAGTATTTT	CASSVGSGWGETDTQYF
TRBD2	TRBV9	TRBJ2-3	.	TGTGCCAGCAGCCCCCTTGGACTAGCGGGCCCTAGCACAGATACGCAGTATTTT	CASSPLGLAGPSTDTQYF
TRBD2	TRBV24-1	TRBJ2-2	few	TGTGCCACCAGAGGGCGGGAGGACACCGGGGAGCTGTTTTTT	CATRGREDTGELFF
TRBD2	TRBV6-5	TRBJ2-1	.	TGTGCCAGCTTTAGGCTAGCGGACAATGAGCAGTTCTTC	CASFRLADNEQFF
.	TRBV19	TRBJ1-1	.	TGTGCCAGTAGTATAGGTCGGGACACCAACACTGAAGCTTTCTTT	CASSIGRDTNTEAFF
.	TRBV5-6	TRBJ2-5	.	TGTGCCAGCAGCTTCGCCGGGGATGGGACCCAGTACTTC	CASSFAGDGTQYF
TRBD2	TRBV9	TRBJ2-1	.	TGTGCCAGCAGCGTAGGACTAGCGGACAATGAGCAGTTCTTC	CASSVGLADNEQFF
.	TRBV5-5	TRBJ1-2	.	TGTGCCAGCAGCTTGGCCGGGGGAGACTATGGCTACACCTTC	CASSLAGGDYGYTF
.	TRBV5-1	TRBJ1-2	.	TGCGCCAGCAGCTTGGGGCAGGGGAACTATGGCTACACCTTC	CASSLGQGNYGYTF
.	TRBV7-9	TRBJ1-6	few	TGTGCCAGCGCGTCCAATAATTCACCCCTCCACTTT	CASASNNSPLHF
.	TRBV7-8	TRBJ2-7	.	TGTGCCAGCAGCCCAGGGGCCTACGAGCAGTACTTC	CASSPGAYEQYF
TRBD2	TRBV3-1/TRBV3-2	TRBJ2-7	.	TGTGCCAGCAGCCCTGGACTAGCGGGATTCTACGAGCAGTACTTC	CASSPGLAGFYEQYF
TRBD2	TRBV20-1	TRBJ2-3	few	TGCAGTGCTAGTCCTAGCGGGAGTCGGGATACGCAGTATTTT	CSASPSGSRDTQYF
TRBD2	TRBV18	TRBJ2-1	.	TGTGCCAGCTCCATTGGAATTAGCGGGATAGACAATGAGCAGTTCTTC	CASSIGISGIDNEQFF
TRBD1	TRBV6-2/TRBV6-3	TRBJ1-2	.	TGTGCCAGCAGTCGCCGCGGGACAGTGCCTAACTATGGCTACACCTTC	CASSRRGTVPNYGYTF
.	TRBV5-6	TRBJ2-5	.	TGTGCCAGCAGCTTGAGGCGGGAGACCCAGTACTTC	CASSLRRETQYF